The 5 T cell receptor beta chains in this list originate from one sample, sequenced in a study of OX40 agonist ivuxolimab in advanced cancers. TCRdb keeps only in-frame clones here, not all; method: immunoSEQ multiplex PCR. The sample comprises tens of thousands of clones, just under 80% of which are singletons, and about 25% rests with the top ten. The material sequenced was CD4+ or CD8+ T cells sorted from blood, taken in a trial of the OX40 agonist ivuxolimab. Receptors were obtained from an adult with an advanced solid tumor such as melanoma, head and neck, liver or kidney cancer.

The chain joins TRBV6-5 to TRBJ2-2; D might be TRBD1 (5 bases). The CDR3 has 14 residues. The V end lost 5 bases, the J end lost 3 bases, and 10 bases lay between the germline ends. In germline, CDR1 is MNHEY, CDR2 SVGAGI. The CDR3 reads CASSESTDTGELFF. DNA for the CDR3: TGTGCCAGCAGTGAGTCGACAGACACCGGGGAGCTGTTTTTT.

V gene TRBV9 combines with J gene TRBJ1-1, with 9 bases identical to TRBD1. Germline assignment: CDR1 SGDLS and CDR2 YYNGEE. CDR3 length: 12 residues. V dropped 4 bases and J dropped 9; count of bases not matched to a gene: 4. CDR3 protein: CASSMGQGQAFF. The CDR3 DNA reads TGTGCCAGCAGCATGGGACAGGGCCAAGCTTTCTTT.

This clone has more than one count but fewer than ten. This chain joins TRBV6-5 and TRBJ2-7; D is possibly TRBD2 (6 bases). The germline V gene has CDR1 MNHEY and CDR2 SVGAGI. This CDR3 has 14 residues. V was clipped by 5 bases and J by 3 bases, with 14 bases between them. CDR3 residues: CASSRWGLNYEQYF. The CDR3 nucleotides read TGTGCCAGCAGTCGCTGGGGACTTAACTACGAGCAGTACTTC.

The genes are TRBV7-6 and TRBJ2-7, with 7 bases matching TRBD2. Germline-derived CDR1 and CDR2 are SGHVS and FNYEAQ. After removal of 5 bases from V and 5 bases from J, the junction contained 9 bases not matched to a gene. The CDR3 consists of 14 residues. The chain's CDR3 is CASSGDYPSNEQYF. DNA for the CDR3: TGTGCCAGCAGCGGGGACTACCCTTCTAACGAGCAGTACTTC.

This clone was detected many times. The V call is TRBV6-1, the J call TRBJ1-1; the D is unclear. From germline, CDR1 is MNHNS and CDR2 SASEGT. Trimming removed 5 bases at V and 1 base at J, with 8 bases between. The CDR3 runs 13 residues. The DNA of the CDR3 is TGTGCCAGCAGTCTGTGGGGGAACACTGAAGCTTTCTTT. Its translation is CASSLWGNTEAFF.